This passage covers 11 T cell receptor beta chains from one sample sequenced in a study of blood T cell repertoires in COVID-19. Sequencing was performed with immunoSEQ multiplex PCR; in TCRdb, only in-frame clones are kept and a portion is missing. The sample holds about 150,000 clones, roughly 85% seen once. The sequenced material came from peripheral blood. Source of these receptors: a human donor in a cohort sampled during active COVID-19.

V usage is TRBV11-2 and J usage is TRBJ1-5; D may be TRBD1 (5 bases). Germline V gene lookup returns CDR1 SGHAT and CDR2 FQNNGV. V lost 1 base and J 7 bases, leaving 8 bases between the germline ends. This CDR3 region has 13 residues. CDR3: CASSLGRGQPQHF. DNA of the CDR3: TGTGCCAGCAGCTTAGGAAGGGGCCAGCCCCAGCATTTT.

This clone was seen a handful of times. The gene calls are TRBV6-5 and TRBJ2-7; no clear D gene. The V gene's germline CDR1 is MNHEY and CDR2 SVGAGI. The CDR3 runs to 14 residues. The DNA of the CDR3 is TGTGCACATTTACCTTTTTACCCCTCCTACGAGCAGTACTTC. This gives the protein CAHLPFYPSYEQYF.

The chain's CDR3 is CASSPRGQGGEKLFF. CDR3 sequence (DNA): TGTGCCAGCAGCCCGAGAGGACAGGGGGGTGAAAAACTGTTTTTT. The chain combines TRBV3-1 (or the pseudogene TRBV3-2) with TRBJ1-4, with 10 nucleotides matching TRBD1. The CDR3 extends over 15 amino acids. The trim removed 4 bases at V and 7 bases at J, leaving 6 bases unmatched. Looked up from germline, CDR1 is LGHDT and CDR2 is YNNKEL (reference sequence).

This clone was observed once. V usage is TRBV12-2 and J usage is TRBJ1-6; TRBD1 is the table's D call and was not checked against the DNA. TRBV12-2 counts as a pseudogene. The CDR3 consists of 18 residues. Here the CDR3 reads CASRLCLFSSSYNSPLHF. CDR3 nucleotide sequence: TGTGCAAGTCGCTTATGTCTCTTTTCCAGCTCCTATAATTCACCCCTCCACTTT.

Here the CDR3 DNA reads TGTGCCATCAGGTCCGGGACAGAGAACACTGAAGCTTTCTTT. Residues: CAIRSGTENTEAFF. The V call is TRBV10-3, the J call TRBJ1-1; TRBD1 matches 7 bases. J gave up 1 base and V 6 bases, and 5 bases lay outside the gene matches. The CDR3 runs 14 residues. The germline V gene has CDR1 ENHRY and CDR2 SYGVKD.

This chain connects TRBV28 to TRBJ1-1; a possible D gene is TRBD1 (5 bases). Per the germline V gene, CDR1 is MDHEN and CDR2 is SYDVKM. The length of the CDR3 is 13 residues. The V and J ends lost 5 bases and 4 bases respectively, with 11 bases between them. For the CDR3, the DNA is TGTGCCAGCAGTGGCGGACACCGCACTGAAGCTTTCTTT. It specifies CASSGGHRTEAFF.

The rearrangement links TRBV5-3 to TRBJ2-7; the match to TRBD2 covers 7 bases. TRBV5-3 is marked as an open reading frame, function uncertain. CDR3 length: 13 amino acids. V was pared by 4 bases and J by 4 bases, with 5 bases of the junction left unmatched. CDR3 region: CARSGRDWYEQYF. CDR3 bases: TGTGCCAGAAGCGGGAGGGACTGGTACGAGCAGTACTTC.

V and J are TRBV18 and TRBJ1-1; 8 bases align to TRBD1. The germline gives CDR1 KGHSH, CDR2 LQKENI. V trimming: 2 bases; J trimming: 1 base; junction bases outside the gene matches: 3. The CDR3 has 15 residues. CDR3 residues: CASSPAGQENTEAFF. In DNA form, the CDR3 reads TGTGCCAGCTCACCAGCGGGACAGGAGAACACTGAAGCTTTCTTT.

Written as DNA, the CDR3 is TGTGCCAGCAGTGGGACTATCACAGATACGCAGTATTTT. Translation: CASSGTITDTQYF. The chain has TRBV25-1 and TRBJ2-3, with D perhaps TRBD2 (6 bases). The CDR3 contains 13 residues. Trimming stripped 4 bases from V and 2 bases from J, with 7 bases between. Germline V gene data show CDR1 as MGHDK and CDR2 as SYGVNS. The full variable domain, with the rest looked up from reference TRBV25-1 and TRBJ2-3, is EADIYQTPRYLVIGTGKKITLECSQTMGHDKMYWYQQDPGMELHLIHYSYGVNSTEKGDLSSESTVSRIRTEHFPLTLESARPSHTSQYLCASSGTITDTQYFGPGTRLTVL.

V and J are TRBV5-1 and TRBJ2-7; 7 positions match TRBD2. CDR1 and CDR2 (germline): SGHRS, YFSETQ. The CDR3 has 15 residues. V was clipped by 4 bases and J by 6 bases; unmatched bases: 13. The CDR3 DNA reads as TGCGCCAGCAGCCTTGGGTCTAGCGGTGGTGCCGAGCAGTACTTC. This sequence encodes CASSLGSSGGAEQYF.

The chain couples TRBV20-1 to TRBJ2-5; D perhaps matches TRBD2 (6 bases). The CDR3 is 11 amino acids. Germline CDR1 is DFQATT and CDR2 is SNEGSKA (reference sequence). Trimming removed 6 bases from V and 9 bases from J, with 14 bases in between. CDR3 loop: CSADPGGAQYF. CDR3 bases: TGCAGTGCCGACCCGGGCGGGGCCCAGTACTTC.